This T cell receptor beta chain is drawn from a study of T cell repertoires in cytomegalovirus infection. At the level of the study: Public TCR beta signature analysis indicated the presence of both CMV infection and matching HLA type. Study-wide points: Pooled public TCR beta family frequency picked out CMV carriers with the relevant HLA. HLA-C-restricted CMV-specific TCR beta clonotypes prevailed in the ex vivo response.

There are many counts of this clonotype. The target antigen is unknown. Trimming left V 1 base short and J 3 bases short, with 12 bases between. The CDR3 has 16 residues. Germline V gene data show CDR1 as SGHTA and CDR2 as FQGNSA. From the reads, TCRdb called clonotypes with MiXCR, one entry per CDR3 protein. In the table there are 150,000 to 200,000 distinct CDR3 sequences, approximately 15% of which are singletons. The sequence came from a human donor in good health (CMV status not recorded). Some clones in this sample may be carry-over from other donors' samples. The genes are TRBV7-2 and TRBJ2-2, with TRBD2 as a possible D gene (6 bases). Sequenced: PBMCs. Here the CDR3 reads CASSLGGSGHTGELFF. The CDR3 nucleotides are TGTGCCAGCAGCTTAGGGGGTAGCGGTCACACCGGGGAGCTGTTTTTT.